This is a list of T cell receptor beta chains from one sample in a study of cytomegalovirus exposure and HLA in healthy donors. Assay used: immunoSEQ multiplex PCR; TCRdb lists only in-frame clones, some missing. This sample yields a few hundred thousand clones, of which more than 65% are seen a single time; under 2% belongs to the top ten. Sample: PBMCs. The receptors were sampled from a woman under 40 in good health and CMV-seronegative. CDR3s include the opening cysteine and the closing phenylalanine or tryptophan. The order of the fields is V gene, clone size, J gene, D gene, CDR3 protein, CDR3 DNA. D genes are given only for firm matches. Size values are once, few and many counts, or a class for expanded clones, and some rows have none.

V: TRBV14; size: .; J: TRBJ1-1; D: .; CDR3: CASSQGGRRNTEAFF; DNA: TGTGCCAGCAGCCAAGGGGGGAGGCGGAACACTGAAGCTTTCTTT
V: TRBV7-3; size: .; J: TRBJ2-3; D: .; CDR3: CASSQKGGRWDTQYF; DNA: TGTGCCAGCAGCCAAAAGGGGGGGCGGTGGGATACGCAGTATTTT
V: TRBV6-6; size: few; J: TRBJ1-6; D: .; CDR3: CASTTGGSPPLHF; DNA: TGTGCCAGCACCACGGGGGGTTCTCCACCCCTCCACTTT
V: TRBV18; size: .; J: TRBJ1-1; D: TRBD1; CDR3: CASSPKTGESEAFF; DNA: TGTGCCAGCTCACCTAAGACAGGGGAATCAGAAGCTTTCTTT
V: TRBV5-1; size: .; J: TRBJ1-4; D: TRBD1; CDR3: CASSAGQGKRNEKLFF; DNA: TGCGCCAGCAGCGCCGGACAGGGGAAGCGTAACGAAAAACTGTTTTTT
V: TRBV4-1; size: .; J: TRBJ1-3; D: TRBD1; CDR3: CASSQGTGIYSTIYF; DNA: TGCGCCAGCAGCCAAGGGACAGGGATTTACAGCACCATATATTTT
V: TRBV7-3; size: few; J: TRBJ2-2; D: .; CDR3: CASSLGTSYTGELFF; DNA: TGTGCCAGCAGCTTAGGAACTAGCTACACCGGGGAGCTGTTTTTT
V: TRBV5-1; size: .; J: TRBJ2-5; D: .; CDR3: CASSLGQGQETQYF; DNA: TGCGCCAGCAGCTTGGGCCAGGGACAAGAGACCCAGTACTTC
V: TRBV2; size: few; J: TRBJ2-3; D: TRBD2; CDR3: CASSPPGLARWGTDTQYF; DNA: TGTGCCAGCAGTCCTCCGGGACTAGCGAGATGGGGCACAGATACGCAGTATTTT
V: TRBV5-6; size: few; J: TRBJ1-1; D: .; CDR3: CASSLVGGTMNTEAFF; DNA: TGTGCCAGCAGCTTGGTCGGGGGTACCATGAACACTGAAGCTTTCTTT
V: TRBV11-2; size: .; J: TRBJ2-7; D: TRBD2; CDR3: CASARQAGGSYEQYF; DNA: TGTGCCAGCGCCCGTCAGGCGGGAGGAAGCTACGAGCAGTACTTC
V: TRBV27; size: .; J: TRBJ2-5; D: .; CDR3: CASSLLSRRSQETQYF; DNA: TGTGCCAGCAGTTTATTATCGAGGCGGAGCCAAGAGACCCAGTACTTC
V: TRBV18; size: .; J: TRBJ2-7; D: .; CDR3: CASSRAGTYEQYF; DNA: TGTGCCAGCTCACGGGCAGGAACCTACGAGCAGTACTTC
V: TRBV19; size: .; J: TRBJ1-4; D: TRBD1; CDR3: CASSPRQGAEKLFF; DNA: TGTGCCAGTAGTCCCCGACAGGGGGCGGAAAAACTGTTTTTT
V: TRBV18; size: .; J: TRBJ1-1; D: TRBD1; CDR3: CASSPATTGALNTEAFF; DNA: TGTGCCAGCTCACCGGCGACGACAGGGGCCTTGAACACTGAAGCTTTCTTT
V: TRBV9; size: .; J: TRBJ1-3; D: .; CDR3: CASSVGGHVSGNTIYF; DNA: TGTGCCAGCAGCGTAGGGGGGCATGTCTCTGGAAACACCATATATTTT
V: TRBV11-3; size: .; J: TRBJ2-2; D: TRBD2; CDR3: CASSPGTSGTLNTGELFF; DNA: TGTGCCAGCAGCCCGGGGACTAGCGGGACATTGAACACCGGGGAGCTGTTTTTT
V: TRBV6-1; size: .; J: TRBJ2-7; D: .; CDR3: CASSAPRGTYEQYF; DNA: TGTGCCAGCAGTGCCCCTCGGGGGACCTACGAGCAGTACTTC
V: TRBV27; size: .; J: TRBJ2-2; D: TRBD2; CDR3: CASRVVALAGNTGELFF; DNA: TGTGCCAGCAGGGTCGTAGCACTAGCGGGGAACACCGGGGAGCTGTTTTTT
V: TRBV29-1; size: .; J: TRBJ2-5; D: TRBD2; CDR3: CSISTSGSPQETQYF; DNA: TGCAGCATTTCGACTAGCGGGAGTCCTCAAGAGACCCAGTACTTC
V: TRBV5-1; size: .; J: TRBJ2-7; D: .; CDR3: CASSLAASSGMSYEQYF; DNA: TGCGCCAGCAGCTTGGCCGCGTCCAGCGGAATGTCCTACGAGCAGTACTTC
V: TRBV4-3; size: .; J: TRBJ2-1; D: .; CDR3: CASSQQGGSNEQFF; DNA: TGCGCCAGCAGCCAACAAGGGGGAAGCAATGAGCAGTTCTTC
V: TRBV5-4; size: .; J: TRBJ2-6; D: .; CDR3: CASSRDISGANVLTF; DNA: TGTGCCAGCAGCCGGGACATCTCTGGGGCCAACGTCCTGACTTTC
V: TRBV6-5; size: .; J: TRBJ1-2; D: .; CDR3: CASSYSGGTNLGGYTF; DNA: TGTGCCAGCAGTTACTCAGGCGGTACTAACCTCGGGGGCTACACCTTC
V: TRBV29-1; size: .; J: TRBJ1-4; D: TRBD1; CDR3: CSVLLPGTGTNEKLFF; DNA: TGCAGCGTTCTTCTACCCGGGACAGGAACTAATGAAAAACTGTTTTTT
V: TRBV9; size: .; J: TRBJ2-1; D: TRBD1; CDR3: CASSGVTGGGLNNEQFF; DNA: TGTGCCAGCAGCGGGGTGACAGGGGGGGGGCTGAACAATGAGCAGTTCTTC
V: TRBV6-1; size: .; J: TRBJ2-5; D: TRBD2; CDR3: CASEPGLGAFGTQYF; DNA: TGTGCCAGCGAACCGGGACTAGGGGCTTTCGGGACCCAGTACTTC
V: TRBV7-2; size: .; J: TRBJ2-7; D: TRBD2; CDR3: CASSRPGTSGTSSYEQYF; DNA: TGTGCCAGCAGCCGACCCGGGACTAGCGGGACTAGCTCCTACGAGCAGTACTTC
V: TRBV19; size: .; J: TRBJ2-7; D: TRBD2; CDR3: CASSIGTSGGYEQYF; DNA: TGTGCCAGTAGTATTGGGACTAGCGGGGGCTACGAGCAGTACTTC
V: TRBV2; size: .; J: TRBJ2-3; D: TRBD2; CDR3: CASMGGLEMRLADTQYF; DNA: TGTGCCAGCATGGGGGGGTTAGAAATGAGGCTCGCAGATACGCAGTATTTT
V: TRBV11-3; size: .; J: TRBJ2-3; D: .; CDR3: CASSPGPPDTQYF; DNA: TGTGCCAGCAGCCCTGGCCCCCCAGATACGCAGTATTTT
V: TRBV6-5; size: .; J: TRBJ1-1; D: .; CDR3: CASREYTDKAFF; DNA: TGTGCCAGCAGGGAATACACGGACAAAGCTTTCTTT
V: TRBV5-6; size: .; J: TRBJ2-1; D: TRBD2; CDR3: CASSLGLAGGRNNEQFF; DNA: TGTGCCAGCAGCCTCGGACTAGCGGGGGGGCGGAACAATGAGCAGTTCTTC